The sample holds many counts of the clone carrying this T cell receptor (beta chain). This specimen belongs to a study of early T cells in non-severe SARS-CoV-2 infection. Researchers tagged individual cDNA molecules with unique molecular identifiers. In TCRdb, the 5' RACE reads were re-called with MiXCR into one record per CDR3 protein. This table has about 25,000 distinct CDR3 sequences, roughly 4.3% appearing once. This CDR3 region has 15 residues. Germline CDR1 is PRHDT and CDR2 is FYEKMQ (reference sequence). Trimming took 6 bases from V and 8 from J; bases not matched to a gene: 7. Source material: whole blood. The origin of this receptor is an adult who was a healthcare worker with PCR-confirmed SARS-CoV-2 infection or an uninfected control (not recorded which). The V and J genes are TRBV13 and TRBJ2-2; 12 nucleotides agree with TRBD2. The CDR3 DNA reads as TGTGCCAGCAGTACTGGACTAGCGGGATTAGGGGAGCTGTTTTTT. This gives the protein CASSTGLAGLGELFF.